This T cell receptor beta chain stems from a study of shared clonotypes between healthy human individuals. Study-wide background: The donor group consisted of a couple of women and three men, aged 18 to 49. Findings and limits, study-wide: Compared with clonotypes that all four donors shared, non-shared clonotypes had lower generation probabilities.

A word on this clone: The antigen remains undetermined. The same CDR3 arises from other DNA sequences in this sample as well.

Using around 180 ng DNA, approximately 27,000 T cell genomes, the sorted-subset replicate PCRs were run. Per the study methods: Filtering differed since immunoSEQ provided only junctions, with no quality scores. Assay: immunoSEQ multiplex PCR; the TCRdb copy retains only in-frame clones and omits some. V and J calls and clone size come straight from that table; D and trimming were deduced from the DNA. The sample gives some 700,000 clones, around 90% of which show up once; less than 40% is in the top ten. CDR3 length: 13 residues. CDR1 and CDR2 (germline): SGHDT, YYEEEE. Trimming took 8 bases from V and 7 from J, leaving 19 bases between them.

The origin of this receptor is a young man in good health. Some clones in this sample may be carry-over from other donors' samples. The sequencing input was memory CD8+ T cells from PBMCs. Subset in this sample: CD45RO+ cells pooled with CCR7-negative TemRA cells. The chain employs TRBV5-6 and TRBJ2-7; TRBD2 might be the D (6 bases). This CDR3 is CASSMEGQGEQYF. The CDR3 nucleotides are TGTGCCAGTAGCATGGAGGGCCAGGGTGAGCAGTACTTC.